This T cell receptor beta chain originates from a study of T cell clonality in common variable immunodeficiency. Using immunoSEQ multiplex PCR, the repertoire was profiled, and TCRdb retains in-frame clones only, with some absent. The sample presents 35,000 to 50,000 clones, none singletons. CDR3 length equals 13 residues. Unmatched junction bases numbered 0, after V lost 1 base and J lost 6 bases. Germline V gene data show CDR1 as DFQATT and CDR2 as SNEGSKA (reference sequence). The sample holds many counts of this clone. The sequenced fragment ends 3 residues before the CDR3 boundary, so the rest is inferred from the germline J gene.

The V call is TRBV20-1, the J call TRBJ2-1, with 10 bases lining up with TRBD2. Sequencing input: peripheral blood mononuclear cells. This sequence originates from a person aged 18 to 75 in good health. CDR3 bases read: TGCAGTGCTAGAGGACTAGCGGGCAATGAG. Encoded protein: CSARGLAGNE. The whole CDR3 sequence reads CSARGLAGNEQFF.